This paragraph covers one TCR beta chain sequence. Its cognate antigen is unknown. This sample stems from a study of radiotherapy plus CTLA-4 blockade in lung cancer. Study-level findings and limits: In blood, after radiotherapy plus ipilimumab, tumor-derived TCR clones expanded.

The table came from immunoSEQ multiplex PCR; TCRdb's copy has only in-frame clones and leaves some out. The table includes over 100,000 clones, more than 75% detected once. Germline CDR1 and CDR2: SEHNR and FQNEAQ (reference sequence). The length of the CDR3 is 16 residues. V shed 4 bases and J 0 bases; nucleotides not matched to a gene: 8. This material consisted of peripheral blood, taken from a patient treated with radiotherapy plus ipilimumab. The clonotype was recovered from a human donor with non-small cell lung cancer that progressed on radiotherapy plus ipilimumab. Some clones in this sample may be carry-over from other donors' samples. The chain carries TRBV7-9 and TRBJ1-1; 7 bases match TRBD1. The DNA of the CDR3 is TGTGCCAGCAGCTCATTTAGGGACAGTTTGAACACTGAAGCTTTCTTT. This encodes CASSSFRDSLNTEAFF.